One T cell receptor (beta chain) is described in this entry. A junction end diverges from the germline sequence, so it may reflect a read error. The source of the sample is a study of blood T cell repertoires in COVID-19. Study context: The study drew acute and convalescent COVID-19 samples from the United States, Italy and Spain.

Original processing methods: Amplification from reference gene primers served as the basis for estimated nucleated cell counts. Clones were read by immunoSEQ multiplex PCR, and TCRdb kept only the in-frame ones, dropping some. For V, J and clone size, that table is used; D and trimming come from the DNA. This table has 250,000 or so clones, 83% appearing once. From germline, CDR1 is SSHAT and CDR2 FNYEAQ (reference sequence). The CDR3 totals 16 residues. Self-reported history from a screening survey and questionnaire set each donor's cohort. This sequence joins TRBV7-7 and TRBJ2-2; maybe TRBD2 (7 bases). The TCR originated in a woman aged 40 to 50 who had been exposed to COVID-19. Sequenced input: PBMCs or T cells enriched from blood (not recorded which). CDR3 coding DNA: TGTGCTAGCACCCAAGGCGGGGCGGGGGCCCGCGGGGAGCTGTTTTTT. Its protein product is CASTQGGAGARGELFF.